A few counts support the clone carrying this T cell receptor beta chain. Its antigen remains unknown. This sample was included in a study of identical twins. The study's findings and limits: Memory repertoires showed no such pattern, whereas abundant cord blood beta clonotypes carried fewer insertions. Out-of-frame TCR alpha sharing in monozygotic twins exceeded recombination model predictions. Low generation-probability sequences were in excess among twin-shared out-of-frame alpha sequences.

Trimming took 4 bases from V and 8 from J, leaving 12 bases between them. Germline loops: CDR1 DFQATT, CDR2 SNEGSKA (reference sequence). This CDR3 has 12 residues. Template switching introduced a universal primer site, and the cDNA bore unique molecular identifiers. TCRdb re-called the 5' RACE reads with MiXCR, one entry per CDR3 protein. The table shows about 530,000 distinct CDR3 sequences, with around 15% occurring only once. These data were also reused for a study on yellow fever vaccine responses in identical twins.

The specimen sequenced was CD4+ T cells sorted from blood. This chain uses TRBV20-1 with TRBJ2-1; unclear D gene. The sequence derives from a woman younger than 30 in good health. The CDR3 loop reads CSAKGLQDEQFF. CDR3 bases: TGCAGTGCTAAGGGCCTCCAAGATGAGCAGTTCTTC.